The subject of this entry is one T cell receptor beta chain. The Seattle patients, enrolled during active infection, were followed longitudinally. In germline, CDR1 is MNHEY, CDR2 SMNVEV (reference sequence). V lost 8 bases to trimming and J lost 7 bases; unmatched junction nucleotides: 6. The CDR3 is made up of 13 amino acids. These data belong to a study of blood T cell repertoires in COVID-19. Study at large: Sample material is recorded as cDNA or gDNA derived from T cells, B-cell-depleted T cells, or PBMCs.

In the authors' methods: Reference gene primer amplification gave estimated nucleated cell counts. The table came from immunoSEQ multiplex PCR; TCRdb's copy has only in-frame clones and leaves some out. The V and J calls and clone size were taken over from that table, and D and trimming were inferred from the DNA. The data show about 150,000 clones, about 85% seen once. The sequence was collected from a man in his sixties with COVID-19, enrolled during active disease. Material for sequencing was peripheral blood. The chain employs TRBV27 and TRBJ1-5, with 9 bases aligning to TRBD1. CDR3 DNA: TGTGCCAGCCGCCTCGGACAGGGGCAGCCCCAGCATTTT. Translation: CASRLGQGQPQHF.